This TCR beta chain was recorded in a study of T cells after yellow fever vaccination. Findings and caveats of the study: Clones from primary vaccination mostly reappeared after the booster (roughly 97% CD4, approximately 91% CD8). FACS-sorted repertoires might harbor abundant contaminating clonotypes from the bulk population. Overall, a small share of clonotypes was seen in both CD4 and CD8 compartments.

This CDR3 contains 16 residues. The V and J ends lost 1 base and 2 bases, in that order; junction bases with no gene match: 4. Germline assignment: CDR1 WSHSY and CDR2 SAAADI. By 5'RACE template switching, TCR cDNA was produced, with a universal primer site and UMIs added in the process. TCRdb passed the 5' RACE reads through MiXCR, listing each CDR3 protein once. The table has 250,000 or so distinct CDR3 sequences, about 3.9% seen once. Concerning this clonotype itself: Its specificity is unknown.

The V call is TRBV10-2, the J call TRBJ2-5, with 10 bases that match TRBD2. The receptor comes from a man between 18 and 29 years old who received the YFV17D yellow fever vaccine. This material consisted of PBMCs, taken 15 days after the yellow fever booster vaccination. The CDR3 sequence: CASSEWLLAGQETQYF. The CDR3 coding sequence is TGCGCCAGCAGTGAGTGGTTACTAGCGGGGCAAGAGACCCAGTACTTC.